This TCR beta chain derives from a study of T cell responses to AZD1222 COVID-19 vaccine. General study findings and limits: Only a handful of AZD1222 recipients, more than 5 in all, had baseline seropositivity. Clonal diversity was possibly underestimated, and white British individuals and females predominated among donors. Spike-wide vaccine-associated CD4 TCRs dominated at 160-218 and 743-854. A rise in Spike-specific TCR breadth and depth followed two AZD1222 doses.

Details on this clone: The antigen is unknown.

Germline CDR1 and CDR2: LGHDT and YNNKEL (reference sequence). V lost 0 bases, J lost 2 bases, and 7 bases lay in between. This CDR3 is built from 14 residues. The assay was immunoSEQ multiplex PCR, and TCRdb's table has in-frame clones only and misses some. The table lists about 150,000 clones, 85% to 95% of them singletons. The material sequenced was peripheral blood, taken on day 0 of MenACWY control vaccination. The V call is TRBV3-1 (or the pseudogene TRBV3-2), the J call TRBJ1-2; D might be TRBD1 (5 bases). This receptor was obtained from an adult in good health. CDR3 DNA: TGTGCCAGCAGCCAAGAGACAGAAAACTATGGCTACACCTTC. It yields the protein CASSQETENYGYTF.